These 9 T cell receptor beta chains were all obtained from the same sample, sequenced in a study of T cell repertoires in cytomegalovirus infection. Their cognate antigens are unknown. TCRdb ran MiXCR on the reads and lists one entry per CDR3 protein. The sample yields about a million distinct CDR3 sequences, around a third seen once. The sample consisted of cultured CD8+ T cells from PBMCs, taken from culture after CMV antigen stimulation. These receptor sequences come from a human donor in good health (CMV status not recorded). Some clones in this sample may be carry-over from other donors' samples.

This clonotype was counted ten times or more. The rearrangement joins TRBV12-3 or TRBV12-4 to TRBJ1-2, with D tentatively TRBD1 (5 bases). Deletions cut 5 bases from V and 4 bases from J, with 14 bases between. The CDR3 loop spans 14 amino acids. CDR3 loop: CASSPGPLSYGYTF. CDR3 sequence (DNA): TGTGCCAGCAGTCCGGGACCGCTGTCCTATGGCTACACCTTC.

A few counts support this clonotype. The rearrangement joins TRBV29-1 to TRBJ1-3; 9 bases map to TRBD1. Germline CDR1 is SQVTM and CDR2 is ANQGSEA. CDR3 length equals 13 residues. With 7 bases clipped from V and 6 bases from J, the junction kept 7 bases outside the gene matches. The CDR3, as DNA: TGCAGCGCCTGGACAGGGGATCTAAACACCATATATTTT. It yields the protein CSAWTGDLNTIYF.

The rearrangement uses TRBV27 and TRBJ1-5; 9 nucleotides align to TRBD1. CDR3 length: 15 amino acids. V shed 4 bases, J shed 3 bases, and the junction held 4 bases outside the gene matches. CDR1 is MNHEY and CDR2 is SMNVEV in the germline V gene (reference sequence). The CDR3: CASSSGQGHNQPQHF. Written as DNA, the CDR3 is TGTGCCAGCAGTTCGGGACAGGGTCACAATCAGCCCCAGCATTTT.

This clonotype was counted once. The rearrangement joins TRBV12-3 or TRBV12-4 to TRBJ2-5; no reliable D call. The CDR3 spans 15 residues. With 1 base removed from V and 1 base from J, the gap between germline ends came to 10 bases. The CDR3 nucleotides read TGTGCCAGCAGTTTAGGGACCGAGGTCCAAGAGACCCAGTACTTC. Translated: CASSLGTEVQETQYF.

The chain is built from TRBV5-4 and TRBJ2-1; D remains unclear. The germline V gene has CDR1 SGHNT and CDR2 YYREEE (reference sequence). Deletions cut 0 bases from V and 5 bases from J, with 9 bases between. This CDR3 is 14 amino acids long. CDR3: CASSLASDDNEQFF. DNA of the CDR3: TGTGCCAGCAGCTTGGCCAGTGACGACAATGAGCAGTTCTTC.

This clonotype has more than one count but fewer than ten. The chain has TRBV27 and TRBJ2-7; weak D call: TRBD2 (5 bases). This CDR3 spans 14 amino acids. V gave up 3 bases and J gave up 1 base, with 10 bases separating them. CDR1 MNHEY and CDR2 SMNVEV come from the germline V gene (reference sequence). The CDR3 loop reads CASSLGRGSYEQYV. CDR3 DNA sequence: TGTGCCAGCAGTTTGGGAAGAGGGTCCTACGAGCAGTACGTC.

This clonotype was seen only a few times. DNA for the CDR3: TGTGCCACCGAATCTATGGGCTACACCTTC. Translation gives CATESMGYTF. The chain combines TRBV10-3 with TRBJ1-2; D is unresolved. Germline V CDR1 and CDR2: ENHRY, SYGVKD. The CDR3 is 10 amino acids. V was pared by 10 bases and J by 8 bases, with 11 bases between.

This clonotype was counted ten times or more. The J gene is TRBJ2-4, the V gene TRBV28; D ambiguous. CDR3 length: 15 amino acids. Between the trimmed V and J ends, which lost 6 bases and 3 bases, there was a span of 15 bases. Germline values: CDR1 MDHEN, CDR2 SYDVKM. DNA for the CDR3: TGTGCCAGCAGGACCCCGGCCCTGGGCAAAAACATTCAGTACTTC. Amino acids: CASRTPALGKNIQYF.

The chain recombines TRBV20-1 with TRBJ1-4; the D is unclear. CDR1 DFQATT and CDR2 SNEGSKA come from the germline V gene (reference sequence). The CDR3 consists of 14 residues. The germline V and J ends were trimmed by 0 bases and 7 bases, with 12 bases remaining between them. The CDR3 protein is CSARDEIKFEKLFF. CDR3 bases: TGCAGTGCTAGAGATGAGATCAAATTTGAAAAACTGTTTTTT.